Listed below are T cell receptor beta chains from one sample, sequenced in a study of cytomegalovirus exposure and HLA in healthy donors. Produced via immunoSEQ multiplex PCR; TCRdb's table is partial and in-frame only. The table lists some 160,000 clones, less than 85% of them singletons. Sequencing was done on a sample of PBMCs. The receptors come from a middle-aged man in good health and CMV-seronegative. The CDR3 runs from the conserved cysteine through the conserved F or W. The D gene is left open where the match is weak. Expanded clones are given a class, and other clones once, few, many or no size at all.

j_call v_call d_call clone_size cdr3_nt cdr3_aa
TRBJ2-3 TRBV15 - - TGTGCCACCAGCAGAGATATCGCGCTTAGCACAGATACGCAGTATTTT CATSRDIALSTDTQYF
TRBJ2-3 TRBV29-1 - - TGCAGCGTTGAAGATCGGGTGGCAGCTAAGGCGCAGTATTTT CSVEDRVAAKAQYF
TRBJ2-7 TRBV19 TRBD2 - TGTGCCAGTAAGTGGGGCGGGGGGGCCAAGGACGAGCAGTACTTC CASKWGGGAKDEQYF
TRBJ1-2 TRBV2 - - TGTGCCAGCGGTGAGCCCAGGGTTACCTATGGCTACACCTTC CASGEPRVTYGYTF
TRBJ2-3 TRBV19 - few TGTGCCAGTAGTCCTAAGAGTTCCACAGATACGCAGTATTTT CASSPKSSTDTQYF
TRBJ2-5 TRBV9 TRBD2 - TGTGCCAGCAGCAAAAGTAACCAGCGGGGAAGAGAGACCCAGTACTTC CASSKSNQRGRETQYF
TRBJ2-5 TRBV6-5 - - TGTGCCAGCAGCTCCCCTATGGAAGAGACCCAGTACTTC CASSSPMEETQYF
TRBJ2-4 TRBV23-1 - - TGCGCCAGCAGTCCCTACAGGAAAAACATTCAGTACTTC CASSPYRKNIQYF
TRBJ2-3 TRBV5-1 - - TGCGCCAGCAGCTTGGTTCCAGATAGCACAGATACGCAGTATTTT CASSLVPDSTDTQYF
TRBJ1-2 TRBV18 TRBD1 - TGTGCCAGCTCTGGGACAGGGAACAACTATGGCTACACCTTC CASSGTGNNYGYTF
TRBJ1-5 TRBV6-1 - - TGTGCCAGCAGTGCCCACGTCGGTAATGGCAATCAGCCCCAGCATTTT CASSAHVGNGNQPQHF
TRBJ1-5 TRBV19 TRBD1 - TGTGCCAGTAGTATCGGGACAGGGTTAATACCCCAGCATTTT CASSIGTGLIPQHF
TRBJ2-7 TRBV18 - - TGTGCCAGCTCTTTCAGAGCCGGGACGGGGGCCTACGAGCAGTACTTC CASSFRAGTGAYEQYF
TRBJ2-7 TRBV4-3 TRBD1 once TGCGCCAGCAGCCAAGATCACGAGACAGGGGCCTACGAGCAGTACTTC CASSQDHETGAYEQYF
TRBJ2-1 TRBV18 TRBD2 - TGTGCCAGCTCACCAGCGGGGGGCAATAATGAGCAGTTCTTC CASSPAGGNNEQFF
TRBJ1-2 TRBV27 TRBD1 - TGTGCCAGCAGTTTAAGGCAAGGGGGCCAGGGCTACACCTTC CASSLRQGGQGYTF
TRBJ1-3 TRBV5-4 - - TGTGCCAGCAGCGGGGGGGACCGTGGAAACACCATATATTTT CASSGGDRGNTIYF
TRBJ2-7 TRBV21-1 - - TGTGCCAGCAGCACCTGGGCCATTTCCTACGAGCAGTACTTC CASSTWAISYEQYF
TRBJ2-3 TRBV2 TRBD2 - TGTGCCAGCATTCGGACCCGAGCGGGAGGGACAGATACGCAGTATTTT CASIRTRAGGTDTQYF
TRBJ2-7 TRBV15 - - TGTGCCACCAGCAGAGATCCCCAGTACGAGCAGTACTTC CATSRDPQYEQYF
TRBJ1-1 TRBV18 TRBD1 - TGTGCCAGCTCACCGCTATCGGGACAGCATAGTGAAGCTTTCTTT CASSPLSGQHSEAFF
TRBJ2-2 TRBV5-4 TRBD2 once TGTGCCAGCAGCTGGACTAGCGGGAGGGCCCCCATCGGGGAGCTGTTTTTT CASSWTSGRAPIGELFF
TRBJ1-5 TRBV30 - once TGTGCCTGGAGTGAGGGGATTAGCAATCAGCCCCAGCATTTT CAWSEGISNQPQHF
TRBJ2-3 TRBV18 - - TGTGCCAGCTCACCCATGGCCCAGACTAGCACAGATACGCAGTATTTT CASSPMAQTSTDTQYF
TRBJ2-7 TRBV30 - - TGTGCCTGGGAGGGGGACGGCGAGCAGTACTTC CAWEGDGEQYF
TRBJ2-7 TRBV19 TRBD2 - TGTGCCAGTAGTGCCTCCGGGACTAGCGGGAGTTACGAGCAGTACTTC CASSASGTSGSYEQYF
TRBJ1-1 TRBV7-9 - - TGTGCCAGCAGCGCACAGATAGGCAGGAACACTGAAGCTTTCTTT CASSAQIGRNTEAFF
TRBJ1-2 TRBV4-3 - - TGCGCCAGCAGCCAAGGGCAGGCGATAAACTATGGCTACACCTTC CASSQGQAINYGYTF
TRBJ2-7 TRBV6-1 - once TGTGCCAGCAGTACCCCCGGGACCTACGAGCAGTACTTC CASSTPGTYEQYF
TRBJ1-6 TRBV13 - - TGTGCCAGCAGCTTAGGCGTGGGAGGGATTTCACCCCTCCACTTT CASSLGVGGISPLHF
TRBJ1-1 TRBV5-1 TRBD1 - TGCGCCAGCAGCTTGCCCTGGGGACAGGGTGGAACTGAAGCTTTCTTT CASSLPWGQGGTEAFF
TRBJ1-1 TRBV6-1 TRBD1 - TGTGCCAGCACGGTGTCAGGGGGTTTGAACACTGAAGCTTTCTTT CASTVSGGLNTEAFF
TRBJ2-3 TRBV14 TRBD1 - TGTGCCAGCAGCCGGGACAGGGCGCCAGATACGCAGTATTTT CASSRDRAPDTQYF
TRBJ2-3 TRBV7-9 - - TGTGCCAGCAGCCTTTTGGCGGGGTCACGCACAGATACGCAGTATTTT CASSLLAGSRTDTQYF
TRBJ2-3 TRBV6-6 - few TGTGCCAGCAGTCCACAGATAAGCACAGATACGCAGTATTTT CASSPQISTDTQYF
TRBJ1-5 TRBV30 TRBD1 - TGTGCCTGGAGTGAAGTGACAGGGCTCTATAGCAATCAGCCCCAGCATTTT CAWSEVTGLYSNQPQHF
TRBJ1-4 TRBV5-6 - - TGTGCCAGCAGTAACCAACAGGGTTATGAAAAACTGTTTTTT CASSNQQGYEKLFF
TRBJ2-1 TRBV9 TRBD2 few TGTGCCAGCAGCCCCAGGTGGGGGCTAAACGGGGGGGACAATGAGCAGTTCTTC CASSPRWGLNGGDNEQFF
TRBJ1-6 TRBV19 TRBD1 - TGTGCCAGTAGTGTTGGACAGGGAGGTTCACCCCTCCACTTT CASSVGQGGSPLHF
TRBJ2-7 TRBV30 TRBD1 - TGTGCCTGGAGACAGGGGAAATCGTACGAGCAGTACTTC CAWRQGKSYEQYF
TRBJ2-1 TRBV12-5 - - TGTGCTAGTGGTCGGGGGACGGGGAATGAGCAGTTCTTC CASGRGTGNEQFF
TRBJ2-3 TRBV29-1 TRBD2 - TGCAGCGTTGTTCGCGGGAGTAGGTCAGATACGCAGTATTTT CSVVRGSRSDTQYF
TRBJ2-7 TRBV14 - - TGTGCCAGCAGCCCCAGGACAGACTTCACCTACGAGCAGTACTTC CASSPRTDFTYEQYF
TRBJ1-1 TRBV7-9 TRBD1 - TGTGCCAGCAGCTTAGGGGGGGACAGCTACACTGAAGCTTTCTTT CASSLGGDSYTEAFF
TRBJ2-2 TRBV9 TRBD1 - TGTGCCAGCAGCTCCACCGGGACAGGGACTTCCGGGGAGCTGTTTTTT CASSSTGTGTSGELFF
TRBJ2-7 TRBV2 TRBD2 - TGTGCCAGCAGGCGGGAGCTTCTGCGGACTAGTCGCTACGAGCAGTACTTC CASRRELLRTSRYEQYF
TRBJ1-4 TRBV5-4 - - TGTGCCAGCAGCTTGGCCGTTGGGGGCGGTAATGAAAAACTGTTTTTT CASSLAVGGGNEKLFF
TRBJ1-2 TRBV5-1 - - TGCGCCAGCACCTATGAGAAGGGAGGTGGCTACACCTTC CASTYEKGGGYTF
TRBJ2-5 TRBV6-5 - - TGTGCCAGCCGGAAGGCGGGACCAGAGACCCAGTACTTC CASRKAGPETQYF
TRBJ2-7 TRBV19 TRBD2 - TGTGCCAGTAGTATGGATCCGGGACTAGGGGGGGAGCAGTACTTC CASSMDPGLGGEQYF
TRBJ1-1 TRBV6-6 TRBD1 few TGTGCCAGCAGTCGCCGGACAGGATCGAACACTGAAGCTTTCTTT CASSRRTGSNTEAFF
TRBJ1-4 TRBV5-5 - - TGTGCCAGCAGCTTGGTTCTTGCAACTAATGAAAAACTGTTTTTT CASSLVLATNEKLFF
TRBJ2-1 TRBV9 TRBD2 - TGTGCCAGCAACCGAGAGGGACTAGCGTCCCATGAGCAGTTCTTC CASNREGLASHEQFF
TRBJ2-1 TRBV11-2 TRBD2 - TGTGCCAGCAGCCTGTGGACTAGCGGGAGGGGAAATGAGCAGTTCTTC CASSLWTSGRGNEQFF
TRBJ1-5 TRBV14 - - TGTGCCAGCAGCCAAGACAGGAATCAGCCCCAGCATTTT CASSQDRNQPQHF
TRBJ1-1 TRBV6-5 - - TGTGCCAGCAGTTATATGTGGCAGGGCCGAAGCACTGAAGCTTTCTTT CASSYMWQGRSTEAFF
TRBJ2-1 TRBV7-9 TRBD1 - TGTGCCAGCAGCTTCGGGACAGCGTCGGCGGGTGAGCAGTTCTTC CASSFGTASAGEQFF
TRBJ2-7 TRBV28 - - TGTGCCAGCAGCCTAACCCCTGCCTACGAGCAGTACTTC CASSLTPAYEQYF